The 5 T cell receptor beta chains below come from one sample, sequenced in a study of blood T cell repertoires in COVID-19. Data came from immunoSEQ multiplex PCR; TCRdb stores just in-frame clones and leaves some out. The table has 300,000 to 350,000 clones, roughly 90% seen once. The sequenced sample was peripheral blood. These receptors were taken from a woman in her sixties or seventies with COVID-19, enrolled during active disease.

V and J are TRBV14 and TRBJ2-2, with a tentative D call TRBD1 (6 bases). CDR1 and CDR2 (germline): SGHDN, FVKESK. The V end was cut by 10 bases, the J end by 5 bases, with 14 bases between. The CDR3 runs to 13 residues. CDR3: CAILLRGTGELFF. CDR3 nucleotide sequence: TGTGCCATCTTATTGAGGGGGACCGGGGAGCTGTTTTTT.

V usage is TRBV7-8 and J usage is TRBJ2-7, with 8 bases identical to TRBD1. CDR3 length: 15 residues. Germline V gene data show CDR1 as SGHVS and CDR2 as FQNEAQ. J gave up 1 base and V 0 bases, and 2 bases lay outside the gene matches. DNA for the CDR3: TGTGCCAGCAGCTTAGCCACAGGGGGTTCCTACGAGCAGTACTTC. Protein sequence: CASSLATGGSYEQYF.

This sequence joins TRBV2 and TRBJ1-2; 10 bases map to TRBD1. This CDR3 has 15 amino acids. V trimming: 7 bases; J trimming: 8 bases; junction bases outside the gene matches: 13. Germline CDR1 and CDR2: SNHLY and FYNNEI. This chain's CDR3 is CASNIQTGGAGGYTF. As DNA, the CDR3 is TGTGCCAGCAATATACAGACAGGGGGCGCAGGGGGCTACACCTTC.

This chain uses TRBV28 with TRBJ1-4; D uncertain. This CDR3 has 13 amino acids. In germline, CDR1 is MDHEN, CDR2 SYDVKM. V lost 2 bases and J lost 5, with 6 bases in between. DNA for the CDR3: TGTGCCAGCAGTTTAGACTCGAATGAAAAACTGTTTTTT. Its protein is CASSLDSNEKLFF.

The chain has TRBV6-5 and TRBJ1-5; 7 bases align to TRBD1. This CDR3 is 13 amino acids long. V was clipped by 7 bases and J by 7 bases; unmatched bases: 7. Germline V gives CDR1 MNHEY, CDR2 SVGAGI. The CDR3 here is CASKATGSQPQHF. In DNA, the CDR3 is TGTGCCAGCAAGGCGACAGGGAGCCAGCCCCAGCATTTT.